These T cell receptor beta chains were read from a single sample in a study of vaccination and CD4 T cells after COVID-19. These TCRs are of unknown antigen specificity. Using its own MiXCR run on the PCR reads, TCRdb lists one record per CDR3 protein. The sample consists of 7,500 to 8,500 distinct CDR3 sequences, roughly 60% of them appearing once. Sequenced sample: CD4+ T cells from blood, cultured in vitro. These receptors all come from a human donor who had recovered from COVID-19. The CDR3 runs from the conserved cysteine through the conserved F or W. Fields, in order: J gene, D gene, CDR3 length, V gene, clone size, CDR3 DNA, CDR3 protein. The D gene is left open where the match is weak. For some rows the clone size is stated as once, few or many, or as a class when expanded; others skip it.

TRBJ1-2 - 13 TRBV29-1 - TGCAGCGTTGAACCCTTCGGGGGCTATGGCTACACCTTC CSVEPFGGYGYTF
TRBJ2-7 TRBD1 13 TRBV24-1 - TGTGCCACCAGTTCACAGGGGATTGACGAGCAGTACTTC CATSSQGIDEQYF
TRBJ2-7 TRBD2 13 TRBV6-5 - TGTGCCAGCAGTTACGCGGGAGCGGGTGAGCAGTACTTC CASSYAGAGEQYF
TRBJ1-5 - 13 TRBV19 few TGTGCCAGTACCCCTACGGGGACTCAGCCCCAGCATTTT CASTPTGTQPQHF
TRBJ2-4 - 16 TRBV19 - TGTGCCAGTAGTAATTCCGGAGCCACCTCCAAAAACATTCAGTACTTC CASSNSGATSKNIQYF
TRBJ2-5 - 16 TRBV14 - TGTGCCAGCAGCCATAAGCTCCTGGCGGGGGCGGAGACCCAGTACTTC CASSHKLLAGAETQYF
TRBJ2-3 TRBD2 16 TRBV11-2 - TGTGCCAGCAGCAAGGGACTAGCGGGGGGAGCAGATACGCAGTATTTT CASSKGLAGGADTQYF
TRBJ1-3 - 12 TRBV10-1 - TGCGCCAGCGGAAACTCTGGAAACACCATATATTTT CASGNSGNTIYF
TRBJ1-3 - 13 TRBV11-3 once TGTGCCAGCACCGGGACAATTGGAAACACCATATATTTT CASTGTIGNTIYF
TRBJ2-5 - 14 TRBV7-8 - TGTGCCAGCAGCCCAGGGGAGGACCAAGAGACCCAGTACTTC CASSPGEDQETQYF
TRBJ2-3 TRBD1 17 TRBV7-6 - TGTGCCAGCAGCTCAAGACGGACAGGGGCCCGCACAGATACGCAGTATTTT CASSSRRTGARTDTQYF
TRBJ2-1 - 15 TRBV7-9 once TGTGCCAGCAGCTTGATGGGGAGGGGGTCCAATGAGCAGTTCTTC CASSLMGRGSNEQFF
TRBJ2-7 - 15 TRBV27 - TGTGCCAGCAGTTTAAGGTATCGGATAGGTCTCGAGCAGTACTTC CASSLRYRIGLEQYF
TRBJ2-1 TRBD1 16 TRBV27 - TGTGCCAGCAGGATCTATCCGGGACAGGGGAATGGTGAGCAGTTCTTC CASRIYPGQGNGEQFF
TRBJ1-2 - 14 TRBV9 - TGTGCCAGCAGCCGGGGGAACTCCAACTATGGCTACACCTTC CASSRGNSNYGYTF
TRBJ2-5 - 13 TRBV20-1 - TGCAGTGCTAGAGAAGAGAACCAAGAGACCCAGTACTTC CSAREENQETQYF
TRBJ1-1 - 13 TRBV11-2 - TGTGCCAGCAGCGTGGGTCGTAACACTGAAGCTTTCTTT CASSVGRNTEAFF
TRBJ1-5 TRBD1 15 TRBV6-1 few TGTGCCAGCAGACCACAGGGGCCGAGCAATCAGCCCCAGCATTTT CASRPQGPSNQPQHF
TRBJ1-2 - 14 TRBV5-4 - TGTGCCAGCAGCCCCGCACCGAATAACTATGGCTACACCTTC CASSPAPNNYGYTF
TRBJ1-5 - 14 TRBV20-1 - TGCAGTGCTAGCGTACAGGGTAGCAATCAGCCCCAGCATTTT CSASVQGSNQPQHF
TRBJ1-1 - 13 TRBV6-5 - TGTGCCAGCCGTTGGGGGGTGAACACTGAAGCTTTCTTT CASRWGVNTEAFF
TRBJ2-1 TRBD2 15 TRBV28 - TGTGCCAGCACTCCTGGCGGGAGGGCCTACAATGAGCAGTTCTTC CASTPGGRAYNEQFF
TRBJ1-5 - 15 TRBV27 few TGTGCCAGCAGTTTATCGGCGGGGGGCCATCAGCCCCAGCATTTT CASSLSAGGHQPQHF
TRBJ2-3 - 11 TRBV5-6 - TGTGCCAGCCAAAGCACAGATACGCAGTATTTT CASQSTDTQYF
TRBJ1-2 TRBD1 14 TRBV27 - TGTGCCAGCAGTTTATCGGGACAGGGGTATGGCTACACCTTC CASSLSGQGYGYTF
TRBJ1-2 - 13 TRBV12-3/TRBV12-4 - TGTGCCAGCAGCCATCACACGGAACCTGGCTACACCTTC CASSHHTEPGYTF
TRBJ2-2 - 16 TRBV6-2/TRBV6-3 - TGTGCCAGCAGCCCACGGGGCCGTCTCTCCACCGGGGAGCTGTTTTTT CASSPRGRLSTGELFF